This is a list of T cell receptor beta chains from one sample in a study of control samples from healthy donors and cancer patients. Measured with immunoSEQ multiplex PCR; TCRdb has only the in-frame clones, and not every one. This sample has almost 95,000 clones, with 75% to 95% found just once. Sequencing used blood. The source of these receptors is a young woman in good health. Both conserved end residues are part of each CDR3. The order of the fields is V gene, J gene, CDR3 protein.

>TRBV19|TRBJ1-5
CASSGQVYSNQPQHF
>TRBV4-1|TRBJ1-5
CASSQGEGRDQPQHF
>TRBV6-5|TRBJ2-7
CASSYGGGTSYEQYF
>TRBV5-4|TRBJ1-5
CASSRTGEDDQPQHF
>TRBV9|TRBJ1-4
CASSLAPTDEKLFF
>TRBV19|TRBJ1-5
CASSITGQEVQPQHF
>TRBV6-5|TRBJ2-7
CASSYQVAQAYEQYF
>TRBV5-1|TRBJ1-5
CASSLGGYSNQPQHF
>TRBV19|TRBJ1-2
CASTSVGYGYTF
>TRBV29-1|TRBJ1-3
CSVEGTGNTIYF
>TRBV5-1|TRBJ1-5
CASSLGQNQPQHF
>TRBV6-5|TRBJ1-1
CASSRQGYEAFF
>TRBV2|TRBJ2-7
CASRRDYEQYF
>TRBV7-2|TRBJ1-1
CASTPGGLGDTEAFF
>TRBV7-9|TRBJ1-1
CASSLLEGPAFF
>TRBV28|TRBJ1-2
CASSSQRTSYSYGYTF
>TRBV29-1|TRBJ2-7
CSVGKGQGYEQYF
>TRBV27|TRBJ2-3
CASSLKTSGVGDTQYF
>TRBV4-1|TRBJ1-2
CASSHRDSFVHGYTF
>TRBV6-5|TRBJ1-4
CASSFHRDGEKLFF
>TRBV6-5|TRBJ2-7
CASSYLAGGSYEQYF
>TRBV6-5|TRBJ1-2
CASSYSARGYGYTF
>TRBV7-2|TRBJ1-3
CASSLLTGGNTIYF
>TRBV27|TRBJ1-2
CASTNRDRDLDGYTF
>TRBV9|TRBJ1-2
CASSPITGFSDGYTF
>TRBV7-3|TRBJ1-1
CASSFGVDQNTEAFF
>TRBV27|TRBJ2-7
CASRVGVGGAPEQYF
>TRBV7-8|TRBJ1-1
CASSPLRGEGTEAFF
>TRBV5-4|TRBJ2-2
CASSKDYLNTGELFF
>TRBV12-5|TRBJ1-2
CASGFLPPGQGFGYTF
>TRBV3-1/TRBV3-2|TRBJ2-1
CASTQPGQGARNEQFF
>TRBV6-5|TRBJ2-5
CASSPGTDQETQYF
>TRBV9|TRBJ2-1
CASSVGGGASAYNEQFF
>TRBV6-4|TRBJ2-2
CASSGGLGGTGELFF
>TRBV7-7|TRBJ1-3
CASSKGRNSGNTIYF
>TRBV15|TRBJ1-1
CATSRDPPGLGYTEAFF
>TRBV6-5|TRBJ1-5
CASSYDVYSNQPQHF
>TRBV7-3|TRBJ1-3
CASSPGDGTIYF
>TRBV6-1|TRBJ1-2
CASSEGMGDGYTF
>TRBV5-4|TRBJ2-2
CASSPGLAGRGGELFF
>TRBV3-1/TRBV3-2|TRBJ1-2
CASSQGDHRVGYGYTF
>TRBV2|TRBJ2-5
CAISRREGSETQYF
>TRBV5-4|TRBJ1-3
CASSQPGSGNTIYF
>TRBV5-1|TRBJ2-7
CASSPRDSSYEQYF
>TRBV12-3/TRBV12-4|TRBJ1-2
CASTVVSYGYTF
>TRBV27|TRBJ1-1
CASSLFAVGQGATEAFF
>TRBV6-1|TRBJ2-3
CASSEGRELDTQYF
>TRBV12-3/TRBV12-4|TRBJ1-2
CASSLQLYGYTF
>TRBV5-1|TRBJ2-7
CASSWRATSGYEQYF
>TRBV25-1|TRBJ1-6
CASSESTGGIWNSPLHF
>TRBV19|TRBJ1-1
CASSPQGVTEAFF
>TRBV11-2|TRBJ1-1
CASSLYLFAGENTEAFF
>TRBV5-4|TRBJ1-2
CASSLGGLGQGGGYTF
>TRBV24-1|TRBJ2-5
CATSDSSGAETQYF